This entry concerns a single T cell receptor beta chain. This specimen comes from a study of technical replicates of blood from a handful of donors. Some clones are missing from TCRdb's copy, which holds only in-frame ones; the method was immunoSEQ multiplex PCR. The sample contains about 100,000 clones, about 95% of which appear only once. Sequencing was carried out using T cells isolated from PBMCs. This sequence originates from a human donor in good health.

The CDR3 reads CASRNRLTGELFF. DNA of the CDR3: TGTGCCAGCAGAAACCGACTGACCGGGGAGCTGTTTTTT. The rearrangement joins TRBV6-5 to TRBJ2-2; D gene uncertain. The CDR3 runs 13 residues. V was clipped by 6 bases and J by 5 bases, with 10 bases between them. Looked up from germline, CDR1 is MNHEY and CDR2 is SVGAGI.